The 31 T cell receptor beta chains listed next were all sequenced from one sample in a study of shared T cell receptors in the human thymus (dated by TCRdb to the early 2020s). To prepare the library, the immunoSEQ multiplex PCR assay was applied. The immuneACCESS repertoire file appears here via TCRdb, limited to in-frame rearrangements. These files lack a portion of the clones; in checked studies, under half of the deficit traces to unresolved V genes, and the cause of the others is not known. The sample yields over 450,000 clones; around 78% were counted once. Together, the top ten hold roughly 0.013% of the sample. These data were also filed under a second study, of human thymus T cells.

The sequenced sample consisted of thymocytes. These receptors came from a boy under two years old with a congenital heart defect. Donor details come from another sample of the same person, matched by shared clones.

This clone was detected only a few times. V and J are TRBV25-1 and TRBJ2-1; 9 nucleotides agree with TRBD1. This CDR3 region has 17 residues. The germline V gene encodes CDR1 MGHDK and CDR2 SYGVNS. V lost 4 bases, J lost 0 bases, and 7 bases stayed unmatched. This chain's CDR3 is CASSGPGQGSSYNEQFF. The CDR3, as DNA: TGTGCCAGCAGTGGACCGGGACAGGGTAGCTCCTACAATGAGCAGTTCTTC.

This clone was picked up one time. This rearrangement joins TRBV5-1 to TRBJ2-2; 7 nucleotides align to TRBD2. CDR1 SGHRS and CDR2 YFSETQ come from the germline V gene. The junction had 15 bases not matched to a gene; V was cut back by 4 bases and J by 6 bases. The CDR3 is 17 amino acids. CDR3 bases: TGCGCCAGCAGCCCCGACCTTGTTGGACTAGTTTCCGGGGAGCTGTTTTTT. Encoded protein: CASSPDLVGLVSGELFF.

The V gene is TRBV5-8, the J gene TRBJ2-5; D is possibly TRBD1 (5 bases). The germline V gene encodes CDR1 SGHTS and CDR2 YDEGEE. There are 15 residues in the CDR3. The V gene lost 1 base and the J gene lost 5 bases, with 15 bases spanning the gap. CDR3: CASSLSLKGLETQYF. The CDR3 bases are TGTGCCAGCAGCTTGTCTCTGAAGGGGCTGGAGACCCAGTACTTC.

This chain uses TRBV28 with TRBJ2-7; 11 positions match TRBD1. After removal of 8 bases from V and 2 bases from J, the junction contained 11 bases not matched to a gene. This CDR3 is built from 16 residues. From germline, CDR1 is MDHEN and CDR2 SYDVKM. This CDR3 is CASGNQGQGDPYEQYF. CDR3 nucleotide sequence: TGTGCCAGCGGCAACCAGGGACAGGGGGACCCCTACGAGCAGTACTTC. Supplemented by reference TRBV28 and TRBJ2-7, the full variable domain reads DVKVTQSSRYLVKRTGEKVFLECVQDMDHENMFWYRQDPGLGLRLIYFSYDVKMKEKGDIPEGYSVSREKKERFSLILESASTNQTSMYLCASGNQGQGDPYEQYFGPGTRLTVT.

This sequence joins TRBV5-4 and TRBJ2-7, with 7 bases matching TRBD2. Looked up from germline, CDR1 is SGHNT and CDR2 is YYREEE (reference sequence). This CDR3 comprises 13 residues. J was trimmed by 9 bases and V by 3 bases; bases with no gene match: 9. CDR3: CASSSGTTFGQYF. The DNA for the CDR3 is TGTGCCAGCAGCTCCGGGACTACCTTTGGGCAGTACTTC.

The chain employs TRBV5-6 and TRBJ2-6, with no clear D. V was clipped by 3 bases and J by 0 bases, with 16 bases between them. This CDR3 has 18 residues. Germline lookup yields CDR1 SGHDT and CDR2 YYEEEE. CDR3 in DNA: TGTGCCAGCAGCTCGATCGTGACTCCTAGCTCTGGGGCCAACGTCCTGACTTTC. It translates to CASSSIVTPSSGANVLTF. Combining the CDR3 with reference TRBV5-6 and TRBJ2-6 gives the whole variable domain DAGVTQSPTHLIKTRGQQVTLRCSPKSGHDTVSWYQQALGQGPQFIFQYYEEEERQRGNFPDRFSGHQFPNYSSELNVNALLLGDSALYLCASSSIVTPSSGANVLTFGAGSRLTVL.

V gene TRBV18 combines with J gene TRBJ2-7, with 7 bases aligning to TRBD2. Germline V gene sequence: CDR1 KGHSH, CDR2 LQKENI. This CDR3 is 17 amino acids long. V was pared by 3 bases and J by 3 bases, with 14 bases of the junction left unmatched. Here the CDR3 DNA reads TGTGCCAGCTCACCCAATTCCCGGGAGGCCCTCATCTACGAGCAGTACTTC. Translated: CASSPNSREALIYEQYF.

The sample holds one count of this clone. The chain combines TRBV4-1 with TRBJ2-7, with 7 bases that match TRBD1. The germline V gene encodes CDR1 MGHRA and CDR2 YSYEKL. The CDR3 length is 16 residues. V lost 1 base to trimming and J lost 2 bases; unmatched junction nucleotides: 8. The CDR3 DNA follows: TGCGCCAGCAGCCAAGCGACAGGGTCTCATACCTACGAGCAGTACTTC. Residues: CASSQATGSHTYEQYF.

The CDR3, as DNA: TGCGCCAGCTGTAAGGGAGTAGCGGTCTTAGGGGAGCTGTTTTTT. The encoded protein is CASCKGVAVLGELFF. The chain is built from TRBV5-1 and TRBJ2-2; D is perhaps TRBD2 (6 bases). This CDR3 comprises 15 residues. Per the germline V gene, CDR1 is SGHRS and CDR2 is YFSETQ. Deletions cut 7 bases from V and 8 bases from J, with 21 bases between.

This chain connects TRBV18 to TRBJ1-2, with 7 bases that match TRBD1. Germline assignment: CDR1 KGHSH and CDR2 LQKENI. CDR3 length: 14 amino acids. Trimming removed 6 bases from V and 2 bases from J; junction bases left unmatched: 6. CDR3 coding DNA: TGTGCCAGCTCCCTCGACAGGGAAAACTATGGCTACACCTTC. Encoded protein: CASSLDRENYGYTF. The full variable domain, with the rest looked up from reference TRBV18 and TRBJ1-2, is NAGVMQNPRHLVRRRGQEARLRCSPMKGHSHVYWYRQLPEEGLKFMVYLQKENIIDESGMPKERFSAEFPKEGPSILRIQQVVRGDSAAYFCASSLDRENYGYTFGSGTRLTVV.

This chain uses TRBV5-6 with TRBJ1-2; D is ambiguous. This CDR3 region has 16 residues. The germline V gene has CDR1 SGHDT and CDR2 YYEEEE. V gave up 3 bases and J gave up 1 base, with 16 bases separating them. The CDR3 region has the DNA TGTGCCAGCAGCTCAAGGCCGGGGAAAGGTAACTATGGCTACACCTTC. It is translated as CASSSRPGKGNYGYTF.

DNA for the CDR3: TGTGCCACCAGCAGAGATAAGTTAGGGACAGAGTATTCCAAAGCTTTCTTT. This encodes CATSRDKLGTEYSKAFF. V usage is TRBV15 and J usage is TRBJ1-1, with TRBD1 matching 7 bases. Trimming removed 0 bases from V and 9 bases from J; junction bases left unmatched: 16. This CDR3 comprises 17 residues. Germline lookup yields CDR1 LNHNV and CDR2 YYDKDF (reference sequence).

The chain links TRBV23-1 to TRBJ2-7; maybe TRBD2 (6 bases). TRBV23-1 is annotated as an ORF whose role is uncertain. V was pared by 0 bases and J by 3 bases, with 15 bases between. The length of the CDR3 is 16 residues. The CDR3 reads CASSQSGRVTSYEQYF. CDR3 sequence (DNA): TGCGCCAGCAGTCAATCGGGCAGGGTGACTAGCTACGAGCAGTACTTC.

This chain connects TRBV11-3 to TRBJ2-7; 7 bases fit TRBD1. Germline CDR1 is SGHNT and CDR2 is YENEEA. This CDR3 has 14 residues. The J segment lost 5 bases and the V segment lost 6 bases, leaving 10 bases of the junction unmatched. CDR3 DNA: TGTGCCAGCAGACCCCGACAGGGTCCTCACGAGCAGTACTTC. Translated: CASRPRQGPHEQYF.

The chain's CDR3 is CASSREMPLRNTEAFF. The CDR3 DNA sequence: TGTGCCAGCAGCCGGGAGATGCCTCTACGGAACACTGAAGCTTTCTTT. V usage is TRBV14 and J usage is TRBJ1-1; no firm D call. The CDR3 consists of 16 residues. Germline-derived CDR1 and CDR2 are SGHDN and FVKESK. Between the trimmed V and J ends, which lost 4 bases and 1 base, there was a span of 16 bases.

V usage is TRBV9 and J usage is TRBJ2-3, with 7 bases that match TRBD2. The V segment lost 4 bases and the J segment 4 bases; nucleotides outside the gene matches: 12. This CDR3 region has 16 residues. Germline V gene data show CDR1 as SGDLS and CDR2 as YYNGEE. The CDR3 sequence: CASSPMGGLPADTQYF. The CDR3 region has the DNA TGTGCCAGCAGCCCAATGGGGGGGTTACCGGCAGATACGCAGTATTTT.

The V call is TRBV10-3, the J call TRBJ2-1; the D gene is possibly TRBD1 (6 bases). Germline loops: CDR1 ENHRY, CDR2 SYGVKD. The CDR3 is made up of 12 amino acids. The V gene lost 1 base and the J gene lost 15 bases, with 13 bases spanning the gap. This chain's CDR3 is CAISEFRGPGFF. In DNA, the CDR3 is TGTGCCATCAGTGAGTTCAGGGGTCCAGGGTTCTTC.

CDR3 nucleotides: TGTGCCATCACAGGGAACAATGAGCAGTTCTTC. Its translation is CAITGNNEQFF. This chain uses TRBV10-3 with TRBJ2-1; D may be TRBD1 (5 bases). CDR3 size: 11 residues. Per the germline V gene, CDR1 is ENHRY and CDR2 is SYGVKD. Trimming shortened V by 7 bases and J by 5 bases, and 6 bases separated the two germline ends.

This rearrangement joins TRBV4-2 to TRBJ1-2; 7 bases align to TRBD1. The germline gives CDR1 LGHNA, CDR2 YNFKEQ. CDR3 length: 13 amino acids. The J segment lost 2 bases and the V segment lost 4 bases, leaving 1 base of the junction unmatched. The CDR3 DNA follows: TGTGCCAGCAGCCCAGGGGGGAACTATGGCTACACCTTC. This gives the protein CASSPGGNYGYTF.

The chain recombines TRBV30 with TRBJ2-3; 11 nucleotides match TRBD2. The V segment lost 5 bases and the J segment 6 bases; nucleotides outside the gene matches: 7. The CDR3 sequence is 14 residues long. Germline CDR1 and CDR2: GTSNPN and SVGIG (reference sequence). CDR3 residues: CAWRIAGGPDTQYF. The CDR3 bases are TGTGCCTGGCGTATAGCGGGAGGGCCCGATACGCAGTATTTT.

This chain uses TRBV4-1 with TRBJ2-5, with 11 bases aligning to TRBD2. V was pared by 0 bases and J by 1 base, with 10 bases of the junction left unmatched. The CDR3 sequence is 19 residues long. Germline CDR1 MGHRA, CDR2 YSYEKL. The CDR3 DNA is TGCGCCAGCAGCCAAGATCGGTTAGTGACTAGCGGGACCCAAGAGACCCAGTACTTC. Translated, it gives CASSQDRLVTSGTQETQYF.

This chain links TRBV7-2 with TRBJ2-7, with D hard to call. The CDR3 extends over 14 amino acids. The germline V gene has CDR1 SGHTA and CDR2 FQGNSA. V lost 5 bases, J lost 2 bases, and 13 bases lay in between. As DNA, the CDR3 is TGTGCCAGCAGCCACCTAGAGGTCCCCTACGAGCAGTACTTC. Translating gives CASSHLEVPYEQYF.

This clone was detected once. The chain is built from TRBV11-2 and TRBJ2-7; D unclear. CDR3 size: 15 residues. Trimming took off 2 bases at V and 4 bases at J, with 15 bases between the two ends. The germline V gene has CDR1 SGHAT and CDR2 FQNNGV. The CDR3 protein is CASSLSETYWYEQYF. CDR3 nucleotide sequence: TGTGCCAGCAGCTTATCCGAAACATATTGGTACGAGCAGTACTTC.

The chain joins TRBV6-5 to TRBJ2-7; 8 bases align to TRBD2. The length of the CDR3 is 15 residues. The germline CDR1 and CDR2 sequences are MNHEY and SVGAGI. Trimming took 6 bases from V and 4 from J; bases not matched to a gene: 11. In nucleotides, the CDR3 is TGTGCCAGCAGAACAGGCAGCGGGAGCAGTTACGAGCAGTACTTC. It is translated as CASRTGSGSSYEQYF.

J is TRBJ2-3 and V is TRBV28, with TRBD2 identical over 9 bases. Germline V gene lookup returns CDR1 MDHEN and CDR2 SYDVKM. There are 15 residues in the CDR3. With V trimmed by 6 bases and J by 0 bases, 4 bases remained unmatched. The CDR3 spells CASRASGTSTDTQYF. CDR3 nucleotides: TGTGCCAGCAGAGCTAGCGGGACTAGCACAGATACGCAGTATTTT.

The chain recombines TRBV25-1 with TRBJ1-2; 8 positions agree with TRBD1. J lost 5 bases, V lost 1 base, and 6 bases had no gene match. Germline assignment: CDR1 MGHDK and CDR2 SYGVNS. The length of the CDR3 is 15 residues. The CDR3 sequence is CASSESQGANYGYTF. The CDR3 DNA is TGTGCCAGCAGTGAATCCCAGGGGGCGAATTATGGCTACACCTTC.

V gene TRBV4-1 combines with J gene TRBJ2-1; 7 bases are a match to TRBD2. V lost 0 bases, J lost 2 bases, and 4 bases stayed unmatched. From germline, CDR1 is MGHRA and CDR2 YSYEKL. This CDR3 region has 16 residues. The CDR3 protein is CASSQDQRGAYNEQFF. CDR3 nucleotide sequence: TGCGCCAGCAGCCAAGACCAGCGGGGTGCCTACAATGAGCAGTTCTTC.

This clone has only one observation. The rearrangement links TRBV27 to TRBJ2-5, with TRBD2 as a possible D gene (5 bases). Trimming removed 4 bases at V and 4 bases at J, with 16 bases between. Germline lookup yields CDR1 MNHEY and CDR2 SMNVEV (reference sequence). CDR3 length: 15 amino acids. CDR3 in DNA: TGTGCCAGCAGTTACGCGGGCCCTCGAGGAGAGACCCAGTACTTC. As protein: CASSYAGPRGETQYF.

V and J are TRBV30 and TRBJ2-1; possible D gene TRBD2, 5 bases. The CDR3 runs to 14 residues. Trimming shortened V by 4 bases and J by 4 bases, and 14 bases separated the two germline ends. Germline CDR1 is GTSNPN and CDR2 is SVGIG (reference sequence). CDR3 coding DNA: TGTGCCTGGACTTGGACCTGGACTTACAATGAGCAGTTCTTC. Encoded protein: CAWTWTWTYNEQFF.

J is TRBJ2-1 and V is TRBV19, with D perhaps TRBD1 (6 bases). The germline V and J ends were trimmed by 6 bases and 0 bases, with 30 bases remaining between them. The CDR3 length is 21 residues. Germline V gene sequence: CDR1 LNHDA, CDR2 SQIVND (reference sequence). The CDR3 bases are TGTGCCAGTAGAGGGAAACAGGGAAGGGGTGAAAGGCGAAGCTCCTACAATGAGCAGTTCTTC. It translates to CASRGKQGRGERRSSYNEQFF. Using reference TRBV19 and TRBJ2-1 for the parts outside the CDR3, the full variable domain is DGGITQSPKYLFRKEGQNVTLSCEQNLNHDAMYWYRQDPGQGLRLIYYSQIVNDFQKGDIAEGYSVSREKKESFPLTVTSAQKNPTAFYLCASRGKQGRGERRSSYNEQFFGPGTRLTVL.

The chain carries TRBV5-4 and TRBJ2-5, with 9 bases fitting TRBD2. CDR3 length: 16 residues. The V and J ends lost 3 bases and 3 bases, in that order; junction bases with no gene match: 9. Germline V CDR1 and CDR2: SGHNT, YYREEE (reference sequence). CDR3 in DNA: TGTGCCAGCAGCTCCACCGGGACTAGCAGAGAAGAGACCCAGTACTTC. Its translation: CASSSTGTSREETQYF.